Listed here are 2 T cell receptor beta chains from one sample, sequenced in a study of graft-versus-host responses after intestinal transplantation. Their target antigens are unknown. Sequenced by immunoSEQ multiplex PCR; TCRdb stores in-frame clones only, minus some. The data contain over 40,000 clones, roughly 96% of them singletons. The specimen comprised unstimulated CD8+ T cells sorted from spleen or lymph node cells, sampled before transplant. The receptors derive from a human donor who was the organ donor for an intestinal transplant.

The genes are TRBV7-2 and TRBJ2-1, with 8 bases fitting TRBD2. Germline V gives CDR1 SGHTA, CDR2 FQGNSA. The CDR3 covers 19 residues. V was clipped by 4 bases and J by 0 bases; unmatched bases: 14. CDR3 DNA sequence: TGTGCCAGCAGCTCGACCATAGCGGGAAGCCTTATCTCCTACAATGAGCAGTTCTTC. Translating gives CASSSTIAGSLISYNEQFF.

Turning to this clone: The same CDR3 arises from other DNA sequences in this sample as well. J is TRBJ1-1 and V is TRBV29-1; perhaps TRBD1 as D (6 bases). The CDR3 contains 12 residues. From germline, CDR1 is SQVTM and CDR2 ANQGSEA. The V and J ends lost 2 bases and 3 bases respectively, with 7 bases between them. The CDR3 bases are TGCAGCGTTGAAACAGGGTACACTGAAGCTTTCTTT. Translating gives CSVETGYTEAFF.